The 15 T cell receptor beta chains below all came from one sample that was sequenced in a study of CD8+CD57+ T cells in acquired aplastic anemia. The patients chosen for sequencing had shown expansion of CD8+CD57+ cells (detected by flow cytometry). The study profiled TCR beta VDJ and CDR3 using genomic DNA as template. TCRdb independently ran MiXCR on the reads; one entry per CDR3 protein. The sample lists roughly 250,000 distinct CDR3 sequences; 82% were seen once. Sequencing input: sorted CD4+, CD8+, or CD8+CD57+ T cells (not recorded which) from PBMCs. Every receptor here comes from a human donor with aplastic anemia.

The chain couples TRBV25-1 to TRBJ1-2; 7 bases agree with TRBD1. J gave up 4 bases and V 6 bases, and 8 bases lay outside the gene matches. The CDR3 has 14 residues. Germline V lookup: CDR1 MGHDK, CDR2 SYGVNS. CDR3 loop: CASRRTGDSYGYTF. In DNA, the CDR3 is TGTGCCAGCAGGCGAACAGGGGACAGCTATGGCTACACCTTC.

Regarding this clonotype: The conserved closing phenylalanine or tryptophan is absent in this CDR3, likely reflecting a read error. The DNA is omitted, as the CDR3 cannot be located on it reliably, and the CDR3 follows TCRdb's listing. The V call is TRBV7-2, the J call TRBJ2-3; the table's D gene call, TRBD1, was not cross checked with the DNA. The CDR3 spans 13 amino acids, including both terminal residues. Germline CDR1 and CDR2: SGHTA and FQGNSA. This chain's CDR3 is CASSWGQGENYYY.

The V and J genes are TRBV7-8 and TRBJ2-3; D tentatively reads TRBD1 or TRBD2 (5 bases each). The length of the CDR3 is 13 residues. Germline V CDR1 and CDR2: SGHVS, FQNEAQ. Deletions cut 8 bases from V and 14 bases from J, with 23 bases between. The CDR3 sequence: CASGYGAAGTAYF. CDR3 nucleotide sequence: TGTGCCAGCGGGTACGGGGCAGCAGGTACGGCGTATTTT.

The chain carries TRBV7-9 and TRBJ2-3, with 8 bases matching TRBD1. Unmatched junction bases numbered 14, after V lost 5 bases and J lost 13 bases. Germline CDR1 SEHNR, CDR2 FQNEAQ (reference sequence). The CDR3 sequence is 14 residues long. The CDR3 is CASSLQGGPETKYF. CDR3 in DNA: TGTGCCAGCAGCCTACAGGGGGGTCCCGAAACGAAGTATTTT.

For this clonotype: One junction end does not reproduce the germline sequence, and a read error may be involved. The chain uses TRBV9 and TRBJ2-5, with 10 bases matching TRBD1. The CDR3 covers 14 residues. The germline CDR1 and CDR2 sequences are SGDLS and YYNGEE. CDR3 DNA sequence: TGTGCCAGCAGCCTGGGGACAGGGGACGTCTCCGAGCACTTC. Encoded protein: CASSLGTGDVSEHF.

V gene TRBV5-1 combines with J gene TRBJ2-5; D call uncertain. Germline-derived CDR1 and CDR2 are SGHRS and YFSETQ. The CDR3 runs to 15 residues. V lost 4 bases and J 4 bases, leaving 17 bases between the germline ends. The CDR3 DNA reads as TGCGCCAGCAGCGATTACAGCATCAACACAGAGACCCAGTACTTC. Translating it yields CASSDYSINTETQYF.

On this clonotype: Relative to the germline gene, one junction end is altered; a read error may explain this. This sequence joins TRBV19 and TRBJ1-1, with D possibly TRBD1 on 6 matching bases. Germline CDR1 and CDR2: LNHDA and SQIVND (reference sequence). The CDR3 runs to 15 residues. CDR3 amino acids: CASSIAGAANNEAFF. In DNA, the CDR3 is TGTGCCAGTAGTATAGCGGGGGCAGCCAACAATGAGGCTTTCTTC.

J is TRBJ2-1 and V is TRBV7-8; the D gene is possibly TRBD2 (6 bases). The CDR3 is 17 amino acids. CDR1 and CDR2 from the germline V gene are SGHVS and FQNEAQ. V was clipped by 0 bases and J by 7 bases, with 19 bases between them. The CDR3 DNA follows: TGTGCCAGCAGCTTAGCGGGAGGCCCCGATACGAAGAATGAGCAGTTCTTC. Its protein product is CASSLAGGPDTKNEQFF. Full variable domain (remainder filled in from reference TRBV7-8 and TRBJ2-1): GAGVSQSPRYKVAKRGQDVALRCDPISGHVSLFWYQQALGQGPEFLTYFQNEAQLDKSGLPSDRFFAERPEGSVSTLKIQRTQQEDSAVYLCASSLAGGPDTKNEQFFGPGTRLTVL.

On this clonotype itself: This likely comes from a read error, as the CDR3 has no conserved phenylalanine or tryptophan at its end. The rearrangement uses TRBV15 and TRBJ2-2, with TRBD1 identical over 8 bases. The length of the CDR3 is 16 residues. CDR1 and CDR2 from the germline V gene are LNHNV and YYDKDF (reference sequence). The CDR3 DNA reads TGTGCCAGCAGCCCACCCAGGGGGCGGGACACCGGGGAGCTGTTTTCT. Translating it yields CASSPPRGRDTGELFS.

This clonotype was detected only once. V usage is TRBV2 and J usage is TRBJ1-5; D is perhaps TRBD1 (5 bases). V was clipped by 5 bases and J by 0 bases, with 11 bases between them. Looked up from germline, CDR1 is SNHLY and CDR2 is FYNNEI. The CDR3 totals 15 residues. The CDR3 DNA reads TGTGCCAGCAGTCGGGACCGGTATAGCAATCAGCCCCAGCATTTT. Its translation is CASSRDRYSNQPQHF.

Of note for this clonotype: The conserved final phenylalanine or tryptophan is absent from the CDR3, which likely points to a read error. No DNA is shown, since the ends of the CDR3 on it are uncertain; the CDR3 is the one TCRdb lists. The rearrangement joins TRBV2 to TRBJ2-2; the table's D gene call, TRBD2, was not cross checked with the DNA. The CDR3 length is 15 residues, termini included. Germline V gene sequence: CDR1 SNHLY, CDR2 FYNNEI. The CDR3 is CASGDEAANTQELFS.

Comments on this clonotype: No conserved phenylalanine or tryptophan ends this CDR3, so it is likely a read error. The DNA is omitted, as the CDR3 cannot be located on it reliably, and the CDR3 follows TCRdb's listing. V and J are TRBV9 and TRBJ2-6. Counting both end residues, the CDR3 totals 15 amino acids. Germline lookup yields CDR1 SGDLS and CDR2 YYNGEE. CDR3: CASSPWSSGANVLRI.

This clonotype was seen many times. The V call is TRBV6-2 or TRBV6-3, the J call TRBJ2-5; D gene uncertain. Germline-derived CDR1 and CDR2 are MNHEY and SVGEGT. V gave up 1 base and J gave up 1 base, with 7 bases separating them. This CDR3 region has 14 residues. CDR3 sequence reads: CASSYLAIQETQYF. The CDR3 coding sequence is TGTGCCAGCAGTTACTTAGCTATCCAAGAGACCCAGTACTTC.

On this clonotype itself: One end of the junction varies from germline; a read error may be responsible. J is TRBJ2-3 and V is TRBV9, with D tentatively TRBD1 or TRBD2 (6 bases each). The CDR3 length is 13 residues. The germline V gene encodes CDR1 SGDLS and CDR2 YYNGEE. For the CDR3, the DNA is TGTGCCAGCGGCTACGGGGGCAGCTACGGGGCCAACTTT. This translates into CASGYGGSYGANF.

This chain joins TRBV19 and TRBJ1-6; no clear D gene. The CDR3 contains 14 residues. The germline CDR1 and CDR2 sequences are LNHDA and SQIVND (reference sequence). Trimming took off 6 bases at V and 6 bases at J, with 12 bases between the two ends. The CDR3 sequence: CASSLKEFNSPLHF. The CDR3 DNA reads as TGTGCCAGTAGCCTAAAGGAGTTTAATTCACCCCTCCACTTT.